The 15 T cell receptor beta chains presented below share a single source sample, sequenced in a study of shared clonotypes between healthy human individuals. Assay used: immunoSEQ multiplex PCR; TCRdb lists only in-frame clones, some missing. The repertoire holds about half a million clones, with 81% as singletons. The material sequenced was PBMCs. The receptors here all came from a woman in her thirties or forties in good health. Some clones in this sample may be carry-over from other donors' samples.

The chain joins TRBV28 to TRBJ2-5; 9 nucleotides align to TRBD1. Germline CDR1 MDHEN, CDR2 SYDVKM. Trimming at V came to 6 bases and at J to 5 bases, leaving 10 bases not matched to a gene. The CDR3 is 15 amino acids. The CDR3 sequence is CASSPGTGRLETQYF. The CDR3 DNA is TGTGCCAGCAGCCCCGGGACAGGGAGGTTGGAGACCCAGTACTTC.

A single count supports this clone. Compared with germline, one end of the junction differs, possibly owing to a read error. The CDR3 sequence is CAGSLAGAGNEKLFF. CDR3 sequence (DNA): TGTGCCGGCAGCTTAGCGGGGGCTGGGAACGAAAAACTGTTTTTT. This rearrangement joins TRBV7-2 to TRBJ1-4; tentatively, D is TRBD1 (6 bases). Germline V gives CDR1 SGHTA, CDR2 FQGNSA. The CDR3 length is 15 residues. Filled out from reference TRBV7-2 and TRBJ1-4, the complete variable domain reads GAGVSQSPSNKVTEKGKDVELRCDPISGHTALYWYRQSLGQGLEFLIYFQGNSAPDKSGLPSDRFSAERTGGSVSTLTIQRTQQEDSAVYLCAGSLAGAGNEKLFFGSGTQLSVL.

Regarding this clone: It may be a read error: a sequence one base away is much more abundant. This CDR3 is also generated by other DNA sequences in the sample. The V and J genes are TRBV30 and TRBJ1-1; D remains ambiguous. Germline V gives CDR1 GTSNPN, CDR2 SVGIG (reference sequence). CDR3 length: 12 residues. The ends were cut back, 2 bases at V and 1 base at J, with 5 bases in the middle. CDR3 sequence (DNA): TGTGCCTGGAGTCGGCAGAACACTGAAGCTTTCTTT. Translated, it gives CAWSRQNTEAFF.

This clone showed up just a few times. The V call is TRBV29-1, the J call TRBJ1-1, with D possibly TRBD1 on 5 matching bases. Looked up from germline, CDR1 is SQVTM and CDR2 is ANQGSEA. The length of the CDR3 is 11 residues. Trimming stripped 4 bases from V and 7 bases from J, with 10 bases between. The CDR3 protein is CSVARGGEAFF. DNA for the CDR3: TGCAGCGTTGCGCGGGGGGGTGAAGCTTTCTTT.

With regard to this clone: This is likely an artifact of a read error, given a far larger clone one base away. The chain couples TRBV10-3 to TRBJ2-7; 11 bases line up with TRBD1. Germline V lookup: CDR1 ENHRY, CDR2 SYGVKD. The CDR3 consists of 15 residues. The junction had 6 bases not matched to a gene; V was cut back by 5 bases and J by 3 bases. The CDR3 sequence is CAISHRDRGGYEQYF. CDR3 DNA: TGTGCCATCAGTCACCGGGACAGGGGGGGCTACGAGCAGTACTTC.

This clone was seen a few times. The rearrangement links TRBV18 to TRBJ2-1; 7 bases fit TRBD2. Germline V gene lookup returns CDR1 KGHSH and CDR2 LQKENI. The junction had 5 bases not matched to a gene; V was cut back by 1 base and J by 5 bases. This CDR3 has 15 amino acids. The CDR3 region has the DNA TGTGCCAGCTCACCACAAGGGACTAACAACAATGAGCAGTTCTTC. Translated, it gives CASSPQGTNNNEQFF. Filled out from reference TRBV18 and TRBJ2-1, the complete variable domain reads NAGVMQNPRHLVRRRGQEARLRCSPMKGHSHVYWYRQLPEEGLKFMVYLQKENIIDESGMPKERFSAEFPKEGPSILRIQQVVRGDSAAYFCASSPQGTNNNEQFFGPGTRLTVL.

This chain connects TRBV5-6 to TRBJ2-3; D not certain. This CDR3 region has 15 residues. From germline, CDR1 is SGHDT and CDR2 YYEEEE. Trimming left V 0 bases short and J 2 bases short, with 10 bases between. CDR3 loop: CASSLVGRYTDTQYF. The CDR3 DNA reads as TGTGCCAGCAGCTTGGTGGGCAGATACACAGATACGCAGTATTTT.

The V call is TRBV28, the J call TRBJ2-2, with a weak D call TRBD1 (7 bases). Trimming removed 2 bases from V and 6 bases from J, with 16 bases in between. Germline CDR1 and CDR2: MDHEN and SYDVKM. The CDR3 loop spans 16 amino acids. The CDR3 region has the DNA TGTGCCAGCAGTTTACCAACTACAGGGGAGGCCGGGGAGCTGTTTTTT. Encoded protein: CASSLPTTGEAGELFF.

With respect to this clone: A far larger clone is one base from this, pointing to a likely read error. As DNA, the CDR3 is TGTGCCAGCAGCTTGTGGAGCTCTGGGGCCAACGTCCCGACTTTC. As protein: CASSLWSSGANVPTF. This rearrangement joins TRBV5-6 to TRBJ2-6; D might be TRBD1 (5 bases). The CDR3 runs 15 residues. The germline V gene encodes CDR1 SGHDT and CDR2 YYEEEE. Supplemented by reference TRBV5-6 and TRBJ2-6, the full variable domain reads DAGVTQSPTHLIKTRGQQVTLRCSPKSGHDTVSWYQQALGQGPQFIFQYYEEEERQRGNFPDRFSGHQFPNYSSELNVNALLLGDSALYLCASSLWSSGANVPTFGAGSRLTVL.

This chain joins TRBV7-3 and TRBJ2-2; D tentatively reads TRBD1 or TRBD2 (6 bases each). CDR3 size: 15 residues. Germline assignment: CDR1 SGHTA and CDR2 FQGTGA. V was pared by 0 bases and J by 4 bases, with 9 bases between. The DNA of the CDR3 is TGTGCCAGCAGCTTAACGGGGGGCTCCACCGGGGAGCTGTTTTTT. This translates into CASSLTGGSTGELFF.

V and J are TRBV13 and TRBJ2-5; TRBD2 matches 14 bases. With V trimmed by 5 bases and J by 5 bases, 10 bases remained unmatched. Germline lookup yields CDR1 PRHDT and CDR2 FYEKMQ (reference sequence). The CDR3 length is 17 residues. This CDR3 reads CASSARLAGGFVETQYF. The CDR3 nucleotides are TGTGCCAGCAGCGCGCGACTAGCGGGAGGGTTCGTGGAGACCCAGTACTTC.

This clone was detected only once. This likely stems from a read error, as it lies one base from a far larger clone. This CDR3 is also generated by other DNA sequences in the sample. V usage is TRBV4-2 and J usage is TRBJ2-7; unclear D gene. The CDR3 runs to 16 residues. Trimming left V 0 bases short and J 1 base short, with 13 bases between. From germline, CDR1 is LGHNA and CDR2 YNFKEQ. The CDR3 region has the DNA TGTGCCAGCAGCCAAGACCGCACGACGCTTTCCTACGAGCAGTACTTC. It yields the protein CASSQDRTTLSYEQYF.

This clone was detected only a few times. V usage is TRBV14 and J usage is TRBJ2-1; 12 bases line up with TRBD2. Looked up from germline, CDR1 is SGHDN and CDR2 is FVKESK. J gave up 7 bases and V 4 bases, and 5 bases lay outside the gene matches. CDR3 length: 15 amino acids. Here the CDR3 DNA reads TGTGCCAGCAGCCCCGGGACTAGCGGGTGGAATGAGCAGTTCTTC. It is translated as CASSPGTSGWNEQFF.

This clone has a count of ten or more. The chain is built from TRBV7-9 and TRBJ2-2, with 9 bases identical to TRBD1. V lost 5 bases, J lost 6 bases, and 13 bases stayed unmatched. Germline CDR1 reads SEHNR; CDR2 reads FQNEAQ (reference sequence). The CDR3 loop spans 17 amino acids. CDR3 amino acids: CASSPHRGRVSAGELFF. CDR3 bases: TGTGCCAGCAGCCCTCACAGGGGGCGCGTTTCGGCCGGGGAGCTGTTTTTT.

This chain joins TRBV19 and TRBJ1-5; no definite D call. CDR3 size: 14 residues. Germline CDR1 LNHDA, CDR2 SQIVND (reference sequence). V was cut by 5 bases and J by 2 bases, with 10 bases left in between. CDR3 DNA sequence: TGTGCCAGTAGTGGTTCAAGGGGCAATCAGCCCCAGCATTTT. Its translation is CASSGSRGNQPQHF.